This T cell receptor beta chain was documented in a study of control samples from healthy donors and cancer patients. Here immunoSEQ multiplex PCR was the method, and the copy in TCRdb shows in-frame clones only, minus some. Seen here are roughly 83,000 clones, around 80% observed once, and the top ten hold approximately 9.8%. The specimen sequenced was blood. The sequence was collected from a woman aged 60-75 years in good health.

CDR3 in DNA: TGCGCCAGCAGCCTTGGGGTCGTTGGGGCCAACGTCCTGACTTTC. Encoded protein: CASSLGVVGANVLTF. J is TRBJ2-6 and V is TRBV23-1, with D unresolved. TRBV23-1 is placed among ORFs of uncertain function. V dropped 6 bases and J dropped 3 bases, with 12 bases sitting between them. The CDR3 runs 15 residues.